Presented here are 25 T cell receptor beta chains from one specimen sequenced in a study of CD8+CD57+ T cells in acquired aplastic anemia. According to the study, genomic DNA was the template for TCR beta VDJ and CDR3 profiling. In TCRdb, the reads were re-called with MiXCR into one record per CDR3 protein. The sample holds hundreds of thousands of distinct CDR3 sequences; around 68% are singletons and the top ten take 3% to 4.5%. The sequencing sample was made of sorted CD4+, CD8+, or CD8+CD57+ T cells (not recorded which) from PBMCs. All receptors come from a human donor in good health, serving as a control.

Details on this clonotype: This CDR3 is missing its conserved last phenylalanine or tryptophan, likely due to a read error. No DNA is shown, since the ends of the CDR3 on it are uncertain; the CDR3 is the one TCRdb lists. The gene calls are TRBV7-2 and TRBJ2-7. The CDR3 numbers 13 amino acids, ends counted. Germline V gene data show CDR1 as SGHTA and CDR2 as FQGNSA. The CDR3 is CASSPARENYGYT.

Concerning this clonotype: At one of its ends the junction is not consistent with the germline gene, which may arise from a read error. The V call is TRBV2, the J call TRBJ2-1; D unclear. The CDR3 is 12 amino acids. Germline V gives CDR1 SNHLY, CDR2 FYNNEI. The DNA for the CDR3 is TGTGCCAGCAGGGACCGCTCAGATACGCAGTACTTT. Its protein is CASRDRSDTQYF.

The table lists this clonotype with many counts. This rearrangement joins TRBV30 to TRBJ1-6; no definite D call. CDR3 size: 14 residues. Germline V gives CDR1 GTSNPN, CDR2 SVGIG (reference sequence). The V and J ends lost 4 bases and 7 bases respectively, with 14 bases between them. The CDR3 nucleotides are TGTGCCTGGACCGGGTACTCTGGAAATTCACCCCTCCACTTT. Protein product: CAWTGYSGNSPLHF.

The rearrangement links TRBV19 to TRBJ1-5, with no clear D. The CDR3 loop spans 13 amino acids. Germline CDR1 LNHDA, CDR2 SQIVND (reference sequence). Trimming removed 7 bases from V and 7 bases from J, with 14 bases in between. The CDR3 nucleotides are TGTGCCAGTACTCCGAGTGCAAACCAGCCCCAGCATTTT. Amino acids: CASTPSANQPQHF.

This rearrangement joins TRBV19 to TRBJ2-3, with TRBD1 matching 8 bases. V lost 4 bases, J lost 3 bases, and 3 bases stayed unmatched. Germline lookup yields CDR1 LNHDA and CDR2 SQIVND (reference sequence). The CDR3 runs to 14 residues. CDR3 bases: TGTGCCAGTAGTACGGACAGGGTTACAGATACGCAGTATTTT. Amino acid sequence: CASSTDRVTDTQYF.

The V call is TRBV2, the J call TRBJ2-1; D possibly corresponds to TRBD2 (6 bases). Germline V lookup: CDR1 SNHLY, CDR2 FYNNEI. The V end lost 5 bases, the J end lost 6 bases, and 11 bases lay between the germline ends. CDR3 length: 13 amino acids. The CDR3 loop is CASSLRGSNEQFF. CDR3 nucleotides: TGTGCCAGCAGTTTGCGGGGTTCCAATGAGCAGTTCTTC. The full variable domain, with the rest looked up from reference TRBV2 and TRBJ2-1, is EPEVTQTPSHQVTQMGQEVILRCVPISNHLYFYWYRQILGQKVEFLVSFYNNEISEKSEIFDDQFSVERPDGSNFTLKIRSTKLEDSAMYFCASSLRGSNEQFFGPGTRLTVL.

This rearrangement joins TRBV6-4 to TRBJ2-5; 7 nucleotides agree with TRBD2. V shed 8 bases and J 5 bases; nucleotides not matched to a gene: 5. The CDR3 extends over 12 amino acids. Germline V gives CDR1 MRHNA, CDR2 SNTAGT. The CDR3 here is CASAGEGETQYF. For the CDR3, the DNA is TGTGCCAGCGCCGGGGAGGGGGAGACCCAGTACTTC.

About this clonotype itself: One end of the junction is discordant with germline, which a read error may explain. J is TRBJ2-7 and V is TRBV10-1, with D possibly being TRBD1 or TRBD2 (5 bases each). Germline CDR1 is WNHNN and CDR2 is SYGVQD (reference sequence). The CDR3 is 14 residues long. The CDR3 bases are TGTGCCAGCAGAACCCCCGGGACGGGCTACGAGCAGTACTTC. It encodes CASRTPGTGYEQYF.

A note on this clonotype: The junction shows a germline mismatch at one end, possibly a read error. The V gene is TRBV10-2, the J gene TRBJ1-2; D unclear. The germline V gene encodes CDR1 WSHSY and CDR2 SAAADI. The length of the CDR3 is 12 residues. The CDR3 region is CASSVRDGGYTF. For the CDR3, the DNA is TGTGCCAGCAGTGTGCGAGACGGTGGCTACACCTTC.

About this clonotype itself: One end of the junction fails to match germline, which may point to a read error. The genes are TRBV29-1 and TRBJ1-1; D is unresolved. Germline CDR1 is SQVTM and CDR2 is ANQGSEA. This CDR3 has 14 residues. The CDR3 DNA reads TGCAGCGTTAGGACGAGACAATTGAATACTGAGCATTTCTTC. Its protein is CSVRTRQLNTEHFF.

The J gene is TRBJ2-7, the V gene TRBV5-6; 8 bases are a match to TRBD2. Germline V gene data show CDR1 as SGHDT and CDR2 as YYEEEE. The CDR3 is 13 residues long. The V gene end was trimmed by 3 bases and the J gene end by 7 bases; junction bases not matched to a gene: 6. The CDR3 coding sequence is TGTGCCAGCAGCTCATCACCTAGCGGGGAGCAGTACTTC. Protein product: CASSSSPSGEQYF.

On this clonotype: The junction differs from germline at one of its ends, possibly a read error. The CDR3 loop is CASSGNQGF. DNA of the CDR3: TGTGCCAGCAGTGGAAACCAGGGGTTT. The chain recombines TRBV6-1 with TRBJ1-3, with D possibly matching TRBD1 (6 bases). The germline gives CDR1 MNHNS, CDR2 SASEGT. This CDR3 comprises 9 residues.

About this clonotype: No conserved phenylalanine or tryptophan ends this CDR3, so it is likely a read error. The limits of the CDR3 on the DNA are not certain, so only TCRdb's listed CDR3 is given. The V gene is TRBV7-2, the J gene TRBJ2-1; the D segment call TRBD1 is taken from the table without a DNA check. The germline CDR1 and CDR2 sequences are SGHTA and FQGNSA. The CDR3 numbers 13 amino acids, ends counted. This CDR3 reads CASSLERGADNEQ.

V usage is TRBV12-3 or TRBV12-4 and J usage is TRBJ1-5, with TRBD1 matching over 10 bases. CDR3 size: 14 residues. The trim removed 5 bases at V and 4 bases at J, leaving 2 bases unmatched. CDR3 bases: TGTGCCAGCAGTATGGACAGGGGGAATCAGCCCCAGCATTTT. It specifies CASSMDRGNQPQHF.

This clonotype was seen many times. This chain links TRBV7-9 with TRBJ1-2, with D possibly being TRBD1 (6 bases). This CDR3 is built from 13 residues. The V and J ends lost 5 bases and 3 bases respectively, with 10 bases between them. Germline V CDR1 and CDR2: SEHNR, FQNEAQ (reference sequence). CDR3 in DNA: TGTGCCAGCAGCGACGGACAGTACTATGGCTACACCTTC. Translated, it gives CASSDGQYYGYTF.

The rearrangement uses TRBV2 and TRBJ2-2, with D unresolved. Germline CDR1 and CDR2: SNHLY and FYNNEI. V lost 6 bases, J lost 7 bases, and 12 bases lay in between. The CDR3 covers 13 residues. The CDR3 protein is CASSVVSHGELFF. In DNA form, the CDR3 reads TGTGCCAGCAGCGTAGTGTCCCACGGGGAGCTGTTTTTT.

A word on this clonotype: At one end the junction does not follow the germline gene, possibly because of a read error. This sequence joins TRBV7-9 and TRBJ2-5; weak D call: TRBD1 (6 bases). The CDR3 spans 10 residues. CDR1 and CDR2 from the germline V gene are SEHNR and FQNEAQ (reference sequence). The CDR3 spells CASSPGEQGF. The CDR3 DNA reads as TGTGCCAGCAGCCCAGGTGAGCAGGGGTTC.

A note on this clonotype: One junction end does not reproduce the germline sequence, and a read error may be involved. This chain connects TRBV9 to TRBJ1-5; D is unclear. Germline V lookup: CDR1 SGDLS, CDR2 YYNGEE. This CDR3 has 14 residues. The DNA of the CDR3 is TGTGCCAGCAGCTTGTTGGCGGTTGGCCAGCACCAGCATTTT. This codes for CASSLLAVGQHQHF.

Only a few counts were recorded for this clonotype. V usage is TRBV10-1 and J usage is TRBJ1-1; D uncertain. V lost 0 bases and J 6 bases, leaving 14 bases between the germline ends. The germline gives CDR1 WNHNN, CDR2 SYGVQD (reference sequence). This CDR3 has 15 residues. CDR3: CASSESGRGWAEAFF. CDR3 DNA sequence: TGCGCCAGCAGTGAGTCAGGGAGAGGTTGGGCTGAAGCTTTCTTT.

The chain joins TRBV12-3 or TRBV12-4 to TRBJ1-4, with D possibly matching TRBD1 (6 bases). CDR3 length: 13 residues. V lost 5 bases and J lost 8, with 12 bases in between. The CDR3 loop is CASSPPQGEKLFF. DNA of the CDR3: TGTGCCAGCAGTCCGCCCCAGGGGGAAAAACTGTTTTTT.

In the case of this clonotype: At one end, the junction sequence differs from germline, possibly due to a read error. DNA for the CDR3: TGTGCCAGCAGCGTCGAGGACGGGGACCTGCACGACTTC. This gives the protein CASSVEDGDLHDF. This chain links TRBV9 with TRBJ2-7, with D perhaps matching TRBD1 or TRBD2 (5 bases each). Per the germline V gene, CDR1 is SGDLS and CDR2 is YYNGEE. This CDR3 is built from 13 residues.

This clonotype was observed a single time. The chain combines TRBV7-3 with TRBJ2-7; no clear D gene. The length of the CDR3 is 12 residues. V lost 7 bases and J lost 9, with 16 bases in between. The germline V gene encodes CDR1 SGHTA and CDR2 FQGTGA. For the CDR3, the DNA is TGTGCCAGCACCCGTGAAGGGTATGCGCAGTACTTC. Its protein is CASTREGYAQYF.

The V and J genes are TRBV7-2 and TRBJ2-7; 7 nucleotides align to TRBD1. CDR3 size: 17 residues. With 0 bases clipped from V and 3 bases from J, the junction kept 11 bases outside the gene matches. CDR1 and CDR2 (germline): SGHTA, FQGNSA. CDR3 sequence reads: CASSLARTGAGGYEQYF. The CDR3 coding sequence is TGTGCCAGCAGCTTAGCCCGTACAGGGGCAGGTGGCTACGAGCAGTACTTC.

J is TRBJ1-1 and V is TRBV29-1, with D tentatively TRBD1 (6 bases). V gave up 5 bases and J gave up 3 bases, with 16 bases separating them. The CDR3 runs 14 residues. Germline V gene data show CDR1 as SQVTM and CDR2 as ANQGSEA. DNA for the CDR3: TGCAGCGTTCCGGTCAGGGGTTGGGACACTGAAGCTTTCTTT. It is translated as CSVPVRGWDTEAFF.

The chain couples TRBV7-2 to TRBJ2-2; D ambiguous. Per germline, CDR1 SGHTA and CDR2 FQGNSA. The V and J ends lost 5 bases and 5 bases respectively, with 18 bases between them. This CDR3 is 16 amino acids long. The CDR3 nucleotides read TGTGCCAGCAGCCCGGGCAATCAGCCCCAGACCGGGGAGCTGTTTTTT. It specifies CASSPGNQPQTGELFF.